The source of this T cell receptor (beta chain) is a study of Ad26.COV2.S vaccination and SARS-CoV-2 variants. Specified treatment: 15 to 20 received Ad26.COV2.S at low or high dose, single or two shots; several received placebo; per-sample allocation not given. Vaccine and placebo recipients were sampled on day 63 after the first injection. The CDR3 spans 13 residues. Germline lookup yields CDR1 MDHEN and CDR2 SYDVKM. Trimming shortened V by 6 bases and J by 5 bases, and 13 bases separated the two germline ends. Sequencing was performed with immunoSEQ multiplex PCR; in TCRdb, only in-frame clones are kept and a portion is missing. The table includes around 420,000 clones, approximately 88% detected once.

This specimen was peripheral blood, taken in a trial of Ad26.COV2.S vaccine versus placebo. The clonotype originates from a person between 18 and 59 years old who received the Ad26.COV2.S COVID-19 vaccine or a placebo. The chain couples TRBV28 to TRBJ2-5; the D gene could be TRBD1 or TRBD2 (5 bases each). This CDR3 reads CASRRTGQETQYF. As DNA, the CDR3 is TGTGCCAGCAGGAGAACGGGGCAGGAGACCCAGTACTTC.